This TCR beta chain was obtained from a study of control samples from healthy donors and cancer patients. Only in-frame clones appear in the TCRdb table, and some are missing; sequencing was by immunoSEQ multiplex PCR. In the table there are about 170,000 clones, around 88% of which are singletons. The table lists this clone with a count of one. Germline loops: CDR1 SGHDN, CDR2 FVKESK. The CDR3 has 13 amino acids. V lost 1 base, J lost 2 bases, and 5 bases lay in between. What was sequenced was blood. The TCR comes from a woman aged 30 to 39 in good health. The rearrangement uses TRBV14 and TRBJ2-5; D gene uncertain. The CDR3 nucleotides read TGTGCCAGCAGCCAAGGGGCGCAAGAGACCCAGTACTTC. Amino acids: CASSQGAQETQYF.